This T cell receptor beta chain was captured by sequencing in a study of breast tumors, draining lymph nodes, adjacent tissues. A single record per CDR3 protein comes from TCRdb applying MiXCR to the multiplex PCR reads. Of approximately 22,000 distinct CDR3 sequences in the sample, around 33% were seen once. Of note for this clonotype: Antigen unknown.

Broader study findings: The data were judged consistent with most tumor T cells coming from lymph node and expanding in tumor. Tumor T cell lymph node origin was a supported hypothesis, not proven. Tumor TCR diversity was below lymph nodes but above nontumor tissue. Luminal-like breast cancer showed significantly higher tumor–nontumor repertoire similarity than basal-like.

The length of the CDR3 is 15 residues. With 0 bases clipped from V and 1 base from J, the junction kept 2 bases outside the gene matches. Germline V lookup: CDR1 LGHNA, CDR2 YSLEER. The source material was breast tumor tissue. The source of this sequence is a female donor with breast cancer. Some clones in this sample may be carry-over from other donors' samples. The rearrangement links TRBV4-3 to TRBJ1-1, with 7 bases lining up with TRBD1. CDR3 DNA sequence: TGCGCCAGCAGCCAAGAGGGACAGTCGAACACTGAAGCTTTCTTT. It translates to CASSQEGQSNTEAFF.